One and the same sample provided the 17 T cell receptor beta chains below, sequenced in a study of OX40 agonist ivuxolimab in advanced cancers. The library was produced with the immunoSEQ multiplex PCR assay. TCRdb mirrors the immuneACCESS table, restricted to in-frame sequences. Some clones are absent from its copies; in checked studies, under half trace to an unresolved V gene, and the reason for the others is unknown. This sample lists around 80,000 clones; roughly 78% were detected once. The ten biggest clones cover less than 6% of the sample. The specimen was CD4+ or CD8+ T cells sorted from blood, collected in a trial of the OX40 agonist ivuxolimab. The receptors were gathered from an adult with an advanced solid tumor such as melanoma, head and neck, liver or kidney cancer.

The rearrangement links TRBV29-1 to TRBJ1-2; D is possibly TRBD1 (6 bases). V was cut by 0 bases and J by 4 bases, with 21 bases left in between. This CDR3 has 17 amino acids. The germline V gene encodes CDR1 SQVTM and CDR2 ANQGSEA. CDR3 bases: TGCAGCGTTGAAGATGGGGGCTCCAGGGGCGTTATCTATGGCTACACCTTC. This codes for CSVEDGGSRGVIYGYTF.

This chain connects TRBV6-1 to TRBJ2-3, with a tentative D call TRBD1 (6 bases). V was shortened by 4 bases and J by 3 bases, with 11 bases between the two germline ends. Germline CDR1 reads MNHNS; CDR2 reads SASEGT. CDR3 length: 14 amino acids. Here the CDR3 reads CASSVQGWTDTQYF. The CDR3 coding sequence is TGTGCCAGCAGTGTACAGGGTTGGACAGATACGCAGTATTTT.

V usage is TRBV5-8 and J usage is TRBJ1-2; 7 nucleotides line up with TRBD1. The CDR3 runs to 14 residues. Germline assignment: CDR1 SGHTS and CDR2 YDEGEE. The V gene end was trimmed by 2 bases and the J gene end by 4 bases; junction bases not matched to a gene: 5. CDR3 in DNA: TGTGCCAGCAGCTTTCGACAGGGTACCTATGGCTACACCTTC. Its protein product is CASSFRQGTYGYTF.

The CDR3 loop reads CASSSDRGQGYTF. In DNA form, the CDR3 reads TGTGCCAGCAGTTCGGACAGGGGGCAGGGCTACACCTTC. The chain links TRBV6-6 to TRBJ1-2, with 11 bases fitting TRBD1. Germline CDR1 MNHNY, CDR2 SVGAGI (reference sequence). The CDR3 is 13 residues long. The ends lost 4 bases at V and 8 bases at J; junction bases unmatched: 3.

The J gene is TRBJ2-2, the V gene TRBV4-1; D is possibly TRBD1 or TRBD2 (6 bases each). There are 16 residues in the CDR3. Trimming cost V 6 bases and J 5 bases, with 19 bases left between them. Germline loops: CDR1 MGHRA, CDR2 YSYEKL. Here the CDR3 reads CASSGGRPLRTGELFF. The DNA for the CDR3 is TGCGCCAGCAGTGGGGGGCGCCCTTTAAGGACCGGGGAGCTGTTTTTT.

CDR3 protein: CASSRDRNTGELFF. CDR3 in DNA: TGCGCCAGCAGCCGAGACAGGAACACCGGGGAGCTGTTTTTT. The V call is TRBV5-1, the J call TRBJ2-2; D possibly corresponds to TRBD1 (5 bases). V was shortened by 4 bases and J by 1 base, with 8 bases between the two germline ends. The V gene's germline CDR1 is SGHRS and CDR2 YFSETQ. The CDR3 extends over 14 amino acids.

In its sample, this clone was seen a few times. V usage is TRBV28 and J usage is TRBJ1-1, with 9 bases that match TRBD1. J gave up 5 bases and V 0 bases, and 4 bases lay outside the gene matches. CDR1 is MDHEN and CDR2 is SYDVKM in the germline V gene. The CDR3 extends over 15 amino acids. This CDR3 is CASSLWTGGDTEAFF. The CDR3 DNA sequence: TGTGCCAGCAGTTTATGGACAGGGGGTGATACTGAAGCTTTCTTT. The entire variable domain, with the rest obtained from reference TRBV28 and TRBJ1-1, is as follows: DVKVTQSSRYLVKRTGEKVFLECVQDMDHENMFWYRQDPGLGLRLIYFSYDVKMKEKGDIPEGYSVSREKKERFSLILESASTNQTSMYLCASSLWTGGDTEAFFGQGTRLTVV.

The chain recombines TRBV6-1 with TRBJ2-7, with D tentatively TRBD1 (5 bases). Trimming stripped 8 bases from V and 0 bases from J, with 17 bases between. The CDR3 is 15 residues long. The germline CDR1 and CDR2 sequences are MNHNS and SASEGT. Written as DNA, the CDR3 is TGTGCCAGCGTGCCACCCGACAGTCTCTCCTACGAGCAGTACTTC. Protein product: CASVPPDSLSYEQYF.

V usage is TRBV6-4 and J usage is TRBJ2-7, with D possibly being TRBD2 (6 bases). The CDR3 loop spans 15 amino acids. CDR1 and CDR2 from the germline V gene are MRHNA and SNTAGT. Trimming cost V 2 bases and J 3 bases, with 14 bases left between them. The CDR3 loop is CASSDIEGLFYEQYF. CDR3 DNA sequence: TGTGCCAGCAGTGACATAGAGGGACTCTTCTACGAGCAGTACTTC.

The chain employs TRBV29-1 and TRBJ2-3, with D possibly TRBD2 on 6 matching bases. The CDR3 is made up of 13 amino acids. V lost 6 bases and J lost 4, with 14 bases in between. Germline V lookup: CDR1 SQVTM, CDR2 ANQGSEA. CDR3 amino acids: CSVTRREPDTQYF. In DNA form, the CDR3 reads TGCAGCGTGACTAGAAGGGAACCAGATACGCAGTATTTT.

The chain joins TRBV5-1 to TRBJ2-1; a weak D match, TRBD2 (6 bases). The germline CDR1 and CDR2 sequences are SGHRS and YFSETQ. The CDR3 sequence is 14 residues long. V was clipped by 6 bases and J by 0 bases, with 10 bases between them. The CDR3 sequence is CASTAGSSYNEQFF. The CDR3 region has the DNA TGCGCCAGCACCGCCGGGAGCTCCTACAATGAGCAGTTCTTC.

This chain joins TRBV11-2 and TRBJ2-1; D might be TRBD2 (5 bases). The V and J ends lost 1 base and 5 bases respectively, with 9 bases between them. Germline V gives CDR1 SGHAT, CDR2 FQNNGV. The CDR3 extends over 14 amino acids. CDR3 nucleotides: TGTGCCAGCAGCTTAGGGGCGCGGGACAATGAGCAGTTCTTC. Its translation is CASSLGARDNEQFF.

The CDR3 DNA follows: TGTGCCACCTCGGGGGACACTTCCAATGAGCAGTTCTTC. This codes for CATSGDTSNEQFF. The gene calls are TRBV10-3 and TRBJ2-1; D possibly matches TRBD1 or TRBD2 (6 bases each). This CDR3 is built from 13 residues. The germline V and J ends were trimmed by 10 bases and 6 bases, with 16 bases remaining between them. Germline-derived CDR1 and CDR2 are ENHRY and SYGVKD.

This chain connects TRBV5-1 to TRBJ2-5; TRBD1 agrees at 7 bases. In germline, CDR1 is SGHRS, CDR2 YFSETQ. V was clipped by 3 bases and J by 2 bases; unmatched bases: 7. The CDR3 is 15 residues long. For the CDR3, the DNA is TGCGCCAGCAGCTCCACGACAGGGATTCAAGAGACCCAGTACTTC. Residues: CASSSTTGIQETQYF. The full variable domain, in which reference TRBV5-1 and TRBJ2-5 provide the parts outside the CDR3, is KAGVTQTPRYLIKTRGQQVTLSCSPISGHRSVSWYQQTPGQGLQFLFEYFSETQRNKGNFPGRFSGRQFSNSRSEMNVSTLELGDSALYLCASSSTTGIQETQYFGPGTRLLVL.

V gene TRBV4-1 combines with J gene TRBJ2-5; the match to TRBD2 covers 7 bases. The trim removed 0 bases at V and 7 bases at J, leaving 8 bases unmatched. This CDR3 is built from 15 residues. Germline CDR1 reads MGHRA; CDR2 reads YSYEKL. CDR3 sequence: CASSQDGGRAATQYF. The CDR3 nucleotides are TGCGCCAGCAGCCAAGACGGAGGGAGGGCTGCGACCCAGTACTTC.

The CDR3 DNA sequence: TGTGCCAGCAGTTCCGGGACAGGGGTGGACACCGGGGAGCTGTTTTTT. This codes for CASSSGTGVDTGELFF. The chain recombines TRBV28 with TRBJ2-2; TRBD1 aligns across 10 bases. There are 16 residues in the CDR3. J was trimmed by 3 bases and V by 4 bases; bases with no gene match: 5. Looked up from germline, CDR1 is MDHEN and CDR2 is SYDVKM. Complete variable domain (other parts from reference TRBV28 and TRBJ2-2): DVKVTQSSRYLVKRTGEKVFLECVQDMDHENMFWYRQDPGLGLRLIYFSYDVKMKEKGDIPEGYSVSREKKERFSLILESASTNQTSMYLCASSSGTGVDTGELFFGEGSRLTVL.

This clone was recorded only once. The chain uses TRBV9 and TRBJ2-3; maybe TRBD1 (5 bases). The CDR3 sequence is 14 residues long. Germline-derived CDR1 and CDR2 are SGDLS and YYNGEE. The V and J ends lost 0 bases and 0 bases respectively, with 5 bases between them. The CDR3: CASSVGQSTDTQYF. CDR3 DNA sequence: TGTGCCAGCAGCGTAGGACAGAGCACAGATACGCAGTATTTT.